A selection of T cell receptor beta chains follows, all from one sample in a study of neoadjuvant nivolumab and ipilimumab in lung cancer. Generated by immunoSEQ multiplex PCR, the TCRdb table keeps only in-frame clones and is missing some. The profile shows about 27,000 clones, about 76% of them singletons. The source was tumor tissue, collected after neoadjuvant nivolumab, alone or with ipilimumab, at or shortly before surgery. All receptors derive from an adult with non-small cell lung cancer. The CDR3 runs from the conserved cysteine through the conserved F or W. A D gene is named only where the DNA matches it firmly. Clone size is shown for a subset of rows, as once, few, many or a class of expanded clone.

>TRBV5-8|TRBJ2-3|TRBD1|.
CASSPGTGYGTDTQYF
TGTGCCAGCAGCCCAGGGACAGGCTACGGAACAGATACGCAGTATTTT
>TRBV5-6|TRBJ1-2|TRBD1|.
CASSSWTGEPGYGYTF
TGTGCCAGCAGCTCTTGGACAGGGGAACCTGGCTATGGCTACACCTTC
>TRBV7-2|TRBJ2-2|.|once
CASSFLGVTGELFF
TGTGCCAGCAGCTTCCTAGGAGTTACCGGGGAGCTGTTTTTT
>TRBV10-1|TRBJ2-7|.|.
CASSEGVNEQYF
TGCGCCAGCAGTGAGGGGGTTAACGAGCAGTACTTC
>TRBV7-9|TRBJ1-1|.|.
CASEPFRMNTEAFF
TGTGCCAGCGAACCCTTCCGGATGAACACTGAAGCTTTCTTT
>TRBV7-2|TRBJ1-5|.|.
CASSSDYNQPQHF
TGTGCCAGCAGCTCGGACTACAATCAGCCCCAGCATTTT
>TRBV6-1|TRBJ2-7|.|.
CASIPRVSSYEQYF
TGTGCCAGCATCCCCCGGGTATCTTCCTACGAGCAGTACTTC
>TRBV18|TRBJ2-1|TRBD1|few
CASSPGTADGFYNEQFF
TGTGCCAGCTCACCTGGGACAGCGGACGGGTTCTACAATGAGCAGTTCTTC
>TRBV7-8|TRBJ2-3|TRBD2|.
CASTPRLAGVGTDTQYF
TGTGCCAGCACCCCACGGCTAGCGGGGGTGGGCACAGATACGCAGTATTTT
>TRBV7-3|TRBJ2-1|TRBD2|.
CASSSPSGGAVGEQFF
TGTGCCAGCAGCTCGCCTAGCGGGGGGGCCGTAGGCGAGCAGTTCTTC
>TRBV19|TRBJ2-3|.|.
CASKPRGEYSTDTQYF
TGTGCCAGCAAACCCAGGGGAGAGTATAGCACAGATACGCAGTATTTT
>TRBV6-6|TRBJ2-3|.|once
CASSLTDTQYF
TGTGCCAGCAGCCTAACAGATACGCAGTATTTT
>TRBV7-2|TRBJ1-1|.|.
CASSPPSGTEAFF
TGTGCCAGCAGCCCCCCCTCGGGCACTGAAGCTTTCTTT
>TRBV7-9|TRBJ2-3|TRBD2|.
CASSPSGPGTDTQYF
TGTGCCAGCAGCCCTAGCGGTCCCGGCACAGATACGCAGTATTTT
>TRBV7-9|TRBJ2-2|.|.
CASSLIGGTGELFF
TGTGCCAGCAGCTTAATCGGTGGCACCGGGGAGCTGTTTTTT
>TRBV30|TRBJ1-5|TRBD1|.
CAWTLPGQSNQPQHF
TGTGCCTGGACGCTCCCGGGACAGAGCAATCAGCCCCAGCATTTT
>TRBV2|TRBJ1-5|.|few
CASSEGGQIGQPQHF
TGTGCCAGCAGTGAAGGAGGTCAGATTGGTCAGCCCCAGCATTTT
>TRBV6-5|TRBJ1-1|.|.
CASSYLGVSTEAFF
TGTGCCAGCAGTTACTTAGGGGTTTCAACTGAAGCTTTCTTT
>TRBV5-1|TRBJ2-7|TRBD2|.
CASSLASSGTYEQYF
TGCGCCAGCAGCTTGGCGTCTAGCGGAACCTACGAGCAGTACTTC
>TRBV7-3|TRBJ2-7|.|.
CASSSVGCKGRSDPYEQYF
TGTGCCAGCAGCTCCGTAGGGTGCAAGGGGCGATCCGACCCCTACGAGCAGTACTTC
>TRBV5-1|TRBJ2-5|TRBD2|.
CASSRVGTSGGETQYF
TGCGCCAGCAGCCGTGTCGGGACTAGCGGTGGAGAGACCCAGTACTTC
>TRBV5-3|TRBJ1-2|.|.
CARSLIRPGLIPALGYTF
TGTGCCAGAAGCTTAATCCGACCGGGACTGATACCTGCCCTGGGCTACACCTTC
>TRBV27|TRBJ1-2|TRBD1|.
CASSSRDRGYGYTF
TGTGCCAGCAGTTCCCGGGACAGGGGCTATGGCTACACCTTC
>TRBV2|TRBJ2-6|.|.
CASSAEGTGANVLTF
TGTGCCAGCAGTGCTGAGGGAACTGGGGCCAACGTCCTGACTTTC